This T cell receptor beta chain was found in a study of glioma-infiltrating T cells after dendritic cell vaccination. The CDR3 length is 13 residues. V trimming: 2 bases; J trimming: 3 bases; junction bases outside the gene matches: 1. CDR1 and CDR2 (germline): SGHRS, YFSETQ. Method: immunoSEQ multiplex PCR; TCRdb's copy keeps in-frame clones and lacks some. The sample records about 64,000 clones, around 86% being singletons. The chain combines TRBV5-1 with TRBJ2-7; 8 bases fit TRBD1. This specimen was blood, taken before dendritic cell vaccination. The receptor comes from a human donor with glioblastoma. CDR3: CASSFDRGYEQYF. CDR3 DNA sequence: TGCGCCAGCAGCTTTGACAGGGGCTACGAGCAGTACTTC.